The next 29 T cell receptor beta chains were all read from a single sample in a study of cytomegalovirus exposure and HLA in healthy donors. PCR employed 60 Vbeta and 13 Jbeta primers. The table came from immunoSEQ multiplex PCR; TCRdb's copy has only in-frame clones and leaves some out. The sample includes about 190,000 clones, about 86% seen only once; the top ten take 2.1%. Material: PBMCs. The source of these receptors is a woman between 18 and 30 years old in good health and CMV-seropositive.

The chain combines TRBV30 with TRBJ1-2; D unclear. Between the trimmed V and J ends, which lost 2 bases and 4 bases, there was a span of 5 bases. The CDR3 sequence is 11 residues long. Germline loops: CDR1 GTSNPN, CDR2 SVGIG (reference sequence). This CDR3 reads CAWSQVYGYTF. As DNA, the CDR3 is TGTGCCTGGAGTCAGGTCTATGGCTACACCTTC.

The sample holds a few counts of this clone. The CDR3 region is CASTRDSGGSYEQYF. DNA for the CDR3: TGTGCCAGCACCCGAGACTCGGGTGGGTCCTACGAGCAGTACTTC. This chain connects TRBV6-5 to TRBJ2-7, with D uncertain. V shed 7 bases and J shed 1 base, with 17 bases lying between them. Per germline, CDR1 MNHEY and CDR2 SVGAGI. The CDR3 covers 15 residues.

The chain is built from TRBV7-2 and TRBJ1-1, with a possible D match to TRBD1 (5 bases). Germline CDR1 SGHTA, CDR2 FQGNSA. This CDR3 has 15 amino acids. V gave up 4 bases and J gave up 6 bases, with 18 bases separating them. The CDR3 bases are TGTGCCAGCAGCTGGGGCCGTGGGTTTCGCGCTGAAGCTTTCTTT. Its protein is CASSWGRGFRAEAFF.

CDR3 region: CASSPEASNQPQHF. Here the CDR3 DNA reads TGTGCCAGCTCACCAGAGGCTAGCAATCAGCCCCAGCATTTT. The V and J genes are TRBV18 and TRBJ1-5; no firm D call. This CDR3 is built from 14 residues. The V end lost 2 bases, the J end lost 0 bases, and 5 bases lay between the germline ends. CDR1 KGHSH and CDR2 LQKENI come from the germline V gene. Looking up the rest from reference TRBV18 and TRBJ1-5 gives the full variable domain: NAGVMQNPRHLVRRRGQEARLRCSPMKGHSHVYWYRQLPEEGLKFMVYLQKENIIDESGMPKERFSAEFPKEGPSILRIQQVVRGDSAAYFCASSPEASNQPQHFGDGTRLSIL.

This chain uses TRBV28 with TRBJ2-5; TRBD1 aligns across 7 bases. This CDR3 has 14 residues. The V gene end was trimmed by 6 bases and the J gene end by 6 bases; junction bases not matched to a gene: 10. CDR1 and CDR2 from the germline V gene are MDHEN and SYDVKM. CDR3 amino acids: CASSRDSTRQTQYF. The CDR3 DNA follows: TGTGCCAGCAGCCGGGACAGCACAAGACAGACCCAGTACTTC.

The V gene is TRBV19, the J gene TRBJ1-2, with D hard to call. V lost 6 bases to trimming and J lost 6 bases, with 23 bases between them. Per the germline V gene, CDR1 is LNHDA and CDR2 is SQIVND (reference sequence). CDR3 length: 16 residues. For the CDR3, the DNA is TGTGCCAGTAGCCCTAGCGCGGGTTTTTACCATCATGGCTACACCTTC. Amino acid sequence: CASSPSAGFYHHGYTF.

The chain employs TRBV21-1 and TRBJ2-1; the listed D gene, TRBD2, was not tested against the DNA. TRBV21-1 is reported as a pseudogene. This CDR3 has 12 amino acids. The CDR3 spells CASNRDFNEQFF. CDR3 bases: TGTGCCAGCAATCGAGATTTTAATGAGCAGTTCTTC.

This chain joins TRBV11-2 and TRBJ2-5; 7 bases match TRBD1. The CDR3 spans 15 residues. From germline, CDR1 is SGHAT and CDR2 FQNNGV. The V segment lost 1 base and the J segment 5 bases; nucleotides outside the gene matches: 7. The CDR3 DNA reads TGTGCCAGCAGCTTAGGAGGGGGCCTTTTGGAGACCCAGTACTTC. Its protein is CASSLGGGLLETQYF.

This clone showed up just a few times. This chain links TRBV28 with TRBJ2-7; 7 bases fit TRBD1. Per germline, CDR1 MDHEN and CDR2 SYDVKM. The CDR3 has 13 amino acids. J lost 5 bases, V lost 2 bases, and 3 bases had no gene match. The CDR3 sequence: CASSLPQGDEQYF. The CDR3 nucleotides are TGTGCCAGCAGTTTACCTCAGGGGGACGAGCAGTACTTC.

V is TRBV10-3 and J is TRBJ1-2, with TRBD1 identical over 8 bases. In germline, CDR1 is ENHRY, CDR2 SYGVKD. The CDR3 consists of 17 residues. V shed 4 bases, J shed 7 bases, and the junction held 17 bases outside the gene matches. The CDR3 protein is CAISVSPLRQGFPGYTF. CDR3 DNA sequence: TGTGCCATCAGTGTTTCGCCGCTTCGACAGGGGTTCCCTGGCTACACCTTC.

A few counts support this clone. The CDR3 spells CAWTATTAGANVLTF. The DNA for the CDR3 is TGTGCCTGGACAGCGACTACGGCTGGGGCCAACGTCCTGACTTTC. V gene TRBV30 combines with J gene TRBJ2-6, with TRBD2 as a possible D gene (5 bases). The V and J ends lost 4 bases and 2 bases respectively, with 12 bases between them. CDR1 is GTSNPN, CDR2 SVGIG, per germline (reference sequence). The CDR3 loop spans 15 amino acids.

Details on this clone: At one boundary the junction diverges from the germline segment, which might be a read error. The rearrangement links TRBV29-1 to TRBJ1-1; maybe TRBD1 (5 bases). The length of the CDR3 is 12 residues. CDR1 is SQVTM, CDR2 ANQGSEA, per germline. The CDR3 sequence is CSVPGGNPEAFF. The CDR3 DNA reads TGCAGCGTTCCGGGGGGGAACCCTGAAGCTTTCTTT.

V gene TRBV10-3 combines with J gene TRBJ1-1, with D possibly TRBD1 on 6 matching bases. CDR1 and CDR2 (germline): ENHRY, SYGVKD. V shed 6 bases and J shed 2 bases, with 16 bases lying between them. This CDR3 has 15 residues. The CDR3: CAIRDERTENTEAFF. In DNA form, the CDR3 reads TGTGCCATCAGGGACGAGAGGACAGAAAACACTGAAGCTTTCTTT.

CDR3 nucleotide sequence: TGTGCCTGGAGTCCCGGGACACGGAGTGGAGCTTTCTTT. Amino acid sequence: CAWSPGTRSGAFF. The chain has TRBV30 and TRBJ1-1, with D maybe TRBD1 (6 bases). The germline gives CDR1 GTSNPN, CDR2 SVGIG (reference sequence). V dropped 2 bases and J dropped 10 bases, with 17 bases sitting between them. The CDR3 sequence is 13 residues long.

The chain has TRBV9 and TRBJ2-3, with unresolved D. V gave up 4 bases and J gave up 6 bases, with 18 bases separating them. The CDR3 spans 15 residues. CDR1 and CDR2 (germline): SGDLS, YYNGEE. The CDR3 bases are TGTGCCAGCAGCTCATCGTGGTCTGTAGTGGATACGCAGTATTTT. Encoded protein: CASSSSWSVVDTQYF.

On this clone itself: In the same sample, other DNA sequences code for this CDR3. This chain links TRBV19 with TRBJ2-2, with D perhaps TRBD1 (5 bases). Trimming took off 2 bases at V and 4 bases at J, with 5 bases between the two ends. CDR1 LNHDA and CDR2 SQIVND come from the germline V gene (reference sequence). CDR3 length: 13 residues. Written as DNA, the CDR3 is TGTGCCAGTAGTATACAGGGCACCGGGGAGCTGTTTTTT. Amino acids: CASSIQGTGELFF. Using reference TRBV19 and TRBJ2-2 for the parts outside the CDR3, the full variable domain is DGGITQSPKYLFRKEGQNVTLSCEQNLNHDAMYWYRQDPGQGLRLIYYSQIVNDFQKGDIAEGYSVSREKKESFPLTVTSAQKNPTAFYLCASSIQGTGELFFGEGSRLTVL.

The gene calls are TRBV19 and TRBJ1-5; no clear D gene. The V gene's germline CDR1 is LNHDA and CDR2 SQIVND (reference sequence). With 7 bases removed from V and 2 bases from J, the gap between germline ends came to 15 bases. The CDR3 totals 15 residues. The CDR3, as DNA: TGTGCCAGTACCCTAGGCCCCAGCCGCAATCAGCCCCAGCATTTT. Protein sequence: CASTLGPSRNQPQHF.

This rearrangement joins TRBV10-3 to TRBJ1-2; TRBD1 matches 10 bases. This CDR3 is built from 17 residues. V trimming: 9 bases; J trimming: 1 base; junction bases outside the gene matches: 14. CDR1 is ENHRY, CDR2 SYGVKD, per germline. CDR3 sequence reads: CAIRSGQGFIDNYGYTF. The CDR3 DNA is TGTGCCATTAGATCGGGACAGGGGTTTATCGATAACTATGGCTACACCTTC.

This chain uses TRBV19 with TRBJ2-5; D not resolved. Trimming took off 5 bases at V and 5 bases at J, with 12 bases between the two ends. Germline V CDR1 and CDR2: LNHDA, SQIVND (reference sequence). There are 13 residues in the CDR3. Here the CDR3 DNA reads TGTGCCAGTAGTCCCCAGGAAAGGGAGACCCAGTACTTC. It codes for CASSPQERETQYF. The full variable domain, completed using reference TRBV19 and TRBJ2-5, is DGGITQSPKYLFRKEGQNVTLSCEQNLNHDAMYWYRQDPGQGLRLIYYSQIVNDFQKGDIAEGYSVSREKKESFPLTVTSAQKNPTAFYLCASSPQERETQYFGPGTRLLVL.

The rearrangement uses TRBV11-2 and TRBJ2-6; D unclear. V lost 0 bases and J 3 bases, leaving 3 bases between the germline ends. Germline V gives CDR1 SGHAT, CDR2 FQNNGV. The CDR3 runs to 14 residues. The CDR3: CASSLEYGANVLTF. CDR3 DNA: TGTGCCAGCAGCTTAGAATATGGGGCCAACGTCCTGACTTTC.

The rearrangement joins TRBV14 to TRBJ2-7; D gene ambiguous. The CDR3 loop spans 13 amino acids. Germline lookup yields CDR1 SGHDN and CDR2 FVKESK. Trimming stripped 1 base from V and 4 bases from J, with 8 bases between. The CDR3 reads CASSQVASYEQYF. CDR3 bases: TGTGCCAGCAGCCAAGTCGCTAGTTACGAGCAGTACTTC. Supplemented by reference TRBV14 and TRBJ2-7, the full variable domain reads EAGVTQFPSHSVIEKGQTVTLRCDPISGHDNLYWYRRVMGKEIKFLLHFVKESKQDESGMPNNRFLAERTGGTYSTLKVQPAELEDSGVYFCASSQVASYEQYFGPGTRLTVT.

This rearrangement joins TRBV21-1 to TRBJ1-5; no DNA check was done on the table's D call, TRBD1. TRBV21-1 has pseudogene status. There are 15 residues in the CDR3. CDR3 sequence: CASSKGGTGDQPQHF. Here the CDR3 DNA reads TGTGCCAGCAGCAAAGGTGGGACAGGGGATCAGCCCCAGCATTTT.

The chain combines TRBV6-1 with TRBJ2-5; 9 nucleotides agree with TRBD1. Germline CDR1 reads MNHNS; CDR2 reads SASEGT. V dropped 2 bases and J dropped 0; count of bases not matched to a gene: 7. The CDR3 contains 17 residues. CDR3 sequence: CASSERDRVIHQETQYF. The CDR3, as DNA: TGTGCCAGCAGTGAAAGGGACAGGGTAATCCACCAAGAGACCCAGTACTTC.

The chain has TRBV9 and TRBJ2-2, with 7 bases aligning to TRBD2. V was clipped by 3 bases and J by 2 bases; unmatched bases: 7. Germline V CDR1 and CDR2: SGDLS, YYNGEE. The CDR3 totals 16 residues. CDR3 DNA sequence: TGTGCCAGCAGCGGGGTCGGCGGGGGAAACACCGGGGAGCTGTTTTTT. This codes for CASSGVGGGNTGELFF.

This clone was seen once. This rearrangement joins TRBV4-1 to TRBJ1-1; 7 bases are a match to TRBD1. Germline V gene sequence: CDR1 MGHRA, CDR2 YSYEKL. The length of the CDR3 is 16 residues. V lost 3 bases, J lost 5 bases, and 12 bases stayed unmatched. DNA for the CDR3: TGCGCCAGCAGCCATGTCGGGCAGGGGGGCGGGACTGAAGCTTTCTTT. Its protein is CASSHVGQGGGTEAFF.

The chain carries TRBV20-1 and TRBJ1-1; maybe TRBD1 (6 bases). Germline CDR1 DFQATT, CDR2 SNEGSKA (reference sequence). This CDR3 has 11 amino acids. Deletions cut 3 bases from V and 11 bases from J, with 13 bases between. This CDR3 is CSARDSLVAFF. CDR3 nucleotides: TGCAGTGCTAGGGACAGTTTGGTGGCTTTCTTT.

This clone came up a few times. The chain recombines TRBV11-2 with TRBJ1-1; D remains unclear. This CDR3 spans 13 amino acids. Germline V CDR1 and CDR2: SGHAT, FQNNGV. With 1 base removed from V and 3 bases from J, the gap between germline ends came to 6 bases. CDR3 nucleotides: TGTGCCAGCAGCTTAGTGGCAGACACTGAAGCTTTCTTT. It yields the protein CASSLVADTEAFF.

The chain has TRBV9 and TRBJ2-2; 7 bases map to TRBD1. The CDR3 runs 13 residues. J was trimmed by 6 bases and V by 4 bases; bases with no gene match: 3. CDR1 is SGDLS, CDR2 YYNGEE, per germline. The CDR3 nucleotides read TGTGCCAGCAGCCCTAGGGGGCCCGGGGAGCTGTTTTTT. It codes for CASSPRGPGELFF. Full variable domain (rest looked up from reference TRBV9 and TRBJ2-2): DSGVTQTPKHLITATGQRVTLRCSPRSGDLSVYWYQQSLDQGLQFLIQYYNGEERAKGNILERFSAQQFPDLHSELNLSSLELGDSALYFCASSPRGPGELFFGEGSRLTVL.

The rearrangement joins TRBV5-1 to TRBJ1-6; 11 bases match TRBD1. The CDR3 is 15 amino acids. From germline, CDR1 is SGHRS and CDR2 YFSETQ. The V and J ends lost 2 bases and 9 bases, in that order; junction bases with no gene match: 4. DNA for the CDR3: TGCGCCAGCAGCTTCTGGGACAGGGGGATTTCACCCCTCCACTTT. It translates to CASSFWDRGISPLHF.